The rows below give T cell receptor beta chains drawn from one sample of a study of T cell changes during pregnancy in multiple sclerosis. Sequenced by immunoSEQ multiplex PCR; TCRdb stores in-frame clones only, minus some. The data contain approximately 66,000 clones, around 90% of them singletons. Sequenced material: CD8+ T cells from peripheral blood mononuclear cells, taken before pregnancy. These receptors were obtained from a female donor with multiple sclerosis, enrolled in a pregnancy study. Each CDR3 is given with its conserved first and last residue.

j_call: TRBJ1-2; v_call: TRBV9; cdr3_aa: CASSVGSSGQGASNYGYTF
j_call: TRBJ1-5; v_call: TRBV15; cdr3_aa: CATSEGRGGSNQPQHF
j_call: TRBJ2-7; v_call: TRBV27; cdr3_aa: CASREVTTSYEQYF
j_call: TRBJ2-7; v_call: TRBV14; cdr3_aa: CASSHPLFSYEQYF
j_call: TRBJ1-5; v_call: TRBV27; cdr3_aa: CASSSQGGVSQPQHF
j_call: TRBJ2-2; v_call: TRBV27; cdr3_aa: CASSPGFTTGELFF
j_call: TRBJ2-5; v_call: TRBV5-4; cdr3_aa: CASTRGGRGAQETQYF
j_call: TRBJ2-2; v_call: TRBV10-2; cdr3_aa: CASSRDSPNTGELFF
j_call: TRBJ2-1; v_call: TRBV5-4; cdr3_aa: CASSLTLGSGVNNEQFF
j_call: TRBJ1-1; v_call: TRBV19; cdr3_aa: CASSIDRVNTEAFF
j_call: TRBJ1-5; v_call: TRBV5-8; cdr3_aa: CASSRGGGGLHYNQPQHF
j_call: TRBJ2-7; v_call: TRBV6-5; cdr3_aa: CASSAQALSSYEQYF
j_call: TRBJ2-5; v_call: TRBV5-1; cdr3_aa: CASSLDGGGEETQYF
j_call: TRBJ2-7; v_call: TRBV9; cdr3_aa: CASSVEGSRDSYEQYF
j_call: TRBJ2-1; v_call: TRBV5-5; cdr3_aa: CASHELGLVYNEQFF
j_call: TRBJ2-1; v_call: TRBV19; cdr3_aa: CASSGTSGGNYNEQFF
j_call: TRBJ1-1; v_call: TRBV9; cdr3_aa: CASSVLTSTNTEAFF
j_call: TRBJ1-5; v_call: TRBV6-1; cdr3_aa: CASSDNSGGNQPQHF
j_call: TRBJ2-1; v_call: TRBV7-6; cdr3_aa: CASSQTGTEQFF
j_call: TRBJ1-1; v_call: TRBV27; cdr3_aa: CASSSQIPPWRNTEAFF
j_call: TRBJ1-2; v_call: TRBV7-6; cdr3_aa: CASSLGTTPNYGYTF
j_call: TRBJ1-4; v_call: TRBV10-3; cdr3_aa: CAISESPPATALNEKLFF
j_call: TRBJ2-7; v_call: TRBV13; cdr3_aa: CASSAGTSGTTYEQYF
j_call: TRBJ1-6; v_call: TRBV12-1; cdr3_aa: CASSFGGGSPLHF
j_call: TRBJ1-5; v_call: TRBV10-2; cdr3_aa: CATSDSLGNQPQHF
j_call: TRBJ2-3; v_call: TRBV7-3; cdr3_aa: CASSSTGATSDTQYF
j_call: TRBJ2-7; v_call: TRBV2; cdr3_aa: CASSEGTGAPYEQYF
j_call: TRBJ2-7; v_call: TRBV6-5; cdr3_aa: CASTTSGGTYEQYF
j_call: TRBJ2-4; v_call: TRBV7-9; cdr3_aa: CASSLPPEGLAGDIQYF
j_call: TRBJ2-2; v_call: TRBV9; cdr3_aa: CASSANSGGNTGELFF
j_call: TRBJ1-2; v_call: TRBV19; cdr3_aa: CASSISASDGYTF
j_call: TRBJ1-2; v_call: TRBV5-4; cdr3_aa: CASSFKWGGDYGYTF
j_call: TRBJ2-7; v_call: TRBV7-8; cdr3_aa: CASSLQGQFSYEQYF
j_call: TRBJ2-7; v_call: TRBV16; cdr3_aa: CASSQTGRTYEQYF
j_call: TRBJ2-1; v_call: TRBV7-6; cdr3_aa: CASSDRQGLEQFF
j_call: TRBJ1-2; v_call: TRBV5-4; cdr3_aa: CASLEVGGSYGYTF
j_call: TRBJ2-1; v_call: TRBV5-5; cdr3_aa: CASSPGGGYNEQFF
j_call: TRBJ2-2; v_call: TRBV5-1; cdr3_aa: CASRWTGGTGELFF
j_call: TRBJ1-2; v_call: TRBV7-9; cdr3_aa: CASSSASGSGYTF
j_call: TRBJ1-1; v_call: TRBV5-6; cdr3_aa: CASSLGSTEAFF
j_call: TRBJ2-5; v_call: TRBV11-2; cdr3_aa: CASSSGGSQYF
j_call: TRBJ1-3; v_call: TRBV19; cdr3_aa: CASTLSGSSGNTIYF
j_call: TRBJ1-4; v_call: TRBV2; cdr3_aa: CASTSGSGEKLFF
j_call: TRBJ1-1; v_call: TRBV13; cdr3_aa: CASSLGTTAAGAFF
j_call: TRBJ2-5; v_call: TRBV6-6; cdr3_aa: CASSWTGVEETQYF
j_call: TRBJ1-1; v_call: TRBV7-3; cdr3_aa: CASSHYGGTEAFF
j_call: TRBJ2-2; v_call: TRBV6-1; cdr3_aa: CASSLLDTGELFF